Detailed here is one T cell receptor (beta chain). Methods used by the authors: The authors estimated nucleated cell counts from reference gene primer amplification. The protocol was immunoSEQ multiplex PCR, while the TCRdb copy is restricted to in-frame clones and leaves out a portion. The V and J calls and clone size are taken from that table; D and trimming were inferred from the DNA. The profile covers around 150,000 clones, with roughly 80% appearing a single time and roughly 7.5% taken by the ten largest. These data originate in a study of blood T cell repertoires in COVID-19. Overall study: Whether acute or convalescent, the COVID-19 samples came from the United States, Italy and Spain. PBMCs, B-cell-depleted T cells, or T cells provided the cDNA or gDNA that made up the material.

The CDR3 length is 13 residues. Germline loops: CDR1 LNHDA, CDR2 SQIVND (reference sequence). With 4 bases removed from V and 4 bases from J, the gap between germline ends came to 10 bases. The sample comprised peripheral blood. The receptor comes from a man aged 55 to 70 with acute or convalescent COVID-19. V is TRBV19 and J is TRBJ1-2; D possibly corresponds to TRBD1 (6 bases). The CDR3 DNA reads TGTGCCAGTAGTACCGGACAGCTCTATGGCTACACCTTC. This codes for CASSTGQLYGYTF.